This T cell receptor beta chain was identified during a study of OX40 agonist ivuxolimab in advanced cancers. Across the whole study: Patients were given ivuxolimab, an antibody that agonizes OX40 (CD134).

Only a few counts were recorded for this clone. What it recognizes is unknown. Using immunoSEQ multiplex PCR, the repertoire was profiled, and TCRdb retains in-frame clones only, with some absent. The table shows roughly 62,000 clones, with roughly 84% occurring only once. CDR3 length: 16 residues. J gave up 1 base and V 5 bases, and 10 bases lay outside the gene matches. Germline V gene sequence: CDR1 MNHEY, CDR2 SMNVEV (reference sequence). General study findings and limits: Researchers did not determine the expanded peripheral T cells' antigen specificity.

Baseline, cycle 4 day 1, and cycle 7 day 1 were the blood sampling points. The V call is TRBV27, the J call TRBJ1-1; 7 bases line up with TRBD1. The TCR was taken from an adult with an advanced solid tumor such as melanoma, head and neck, liver or kidney cancer. The sample was CD4+ or CD8+ T cells sorted from blood, taken in a trial of the OX40 agonist ivuxolimab. In DNA form, the CDR3 reads TGTGCCAGCAGTCTCCTGACAGGGTCCAGGAACACTGAAGCTTTCTTT. Translating gives CASSLLTGSRNTEAFF.